This T cell receptor beta chain was recorded in a study of OX40 agonist ivuxolimab in advanced cancers. Turning to the overall study: The costimulatory receptor OX40 (CD134) was targeted by ivuxolimab, a fully human IgG2 agonistic monoclonal antibody. The paper covers the monotherapy dose-escalation part of the phase I ivuxolimab trial, which included N of about 51 patients. Among the approximately 54 dose-escalation patients, about 20 had hepatocellular carcinoma, roughly 15 melanoma, 9 renal cell carcinoma and 9 head and neck cancer. In the dose-escalation cohort, roughly four fifths of patients were male, and the mean age was around 60 years, with a range of about 23 to 85. Peripheral TCRbeta sequencing was intended to test whether TCR sequence diversity was altered and clonal T-cell expansion was caused by ivuxolimab. Intravenous ivuxolimab was administered to patients every 2 weeks at six dose levels: 0.01, 0.1, 0.3, 1.5, 3 and 10 mg/kg. Patients were allowed to have had prior anti-PD-1, anti-PD-L1 or anti-CTLA-4 therapy, and approximately 40% of the dose-escalation patients had previously received checkpoint inhibitors. Three dose-escalation patients achieved partial responses, one with hepatocellular carcinoma and two with cutaneous melanoma. The research as a whole found: Low levels of normalized T-cell clonal expansion were also seen in some patients who did not respond. At doses from 0.1 to 3.0 mg/kg, clonal expansion was seen in both CD4+ and CD8+ blood T cells between baseline and week 6. After ivuxolimab, CD8+ T cells had more expanded clones than CD4+ T cells on average. The antigen specificity of the clonally expanded peripheral T cells was not determined. In the 0.1-3.0 mg/kg groups, partial responders had among the lowest normalized peripheral clonal expansion, particularly in CD8+ T cells.

On this clone: The antigen it binds to is not known. No much larger clone exists at a distance of one base, and base qualities are not known.

For sequencing of the TCRbeta CDR3 region, genomic DNA was extracted from the sorted cells. The immunoSEQ Assay was used for sequencing of TCRbeta CDR3 regions. As stored in TCRdb, this immuneACCESS dataset retains in-frame rearrangements with V and J assigned. A fraction of the clones does not appear; measured against another copy, unresolved V genes explain less than half of the discrepancy, and the remainder lacks a known reason. In all, the sample holds roughly 46,000 clones, and 87% of those were seen once. The ten most abundant clones make up 14% to 15% of the sample. Patients with a history of autoimmune disease or receiving systemic immunosuppression were excluded from the trial. Peripheral blood for TCR sequencing was drawn from every dose cohort at baseline, at cycle 4 day 1 and at cycle 7 day 1. The samples were drawn from a first-in-human, open-label, multicenter phase I dose-escalation trial of ivuxolimab. The trial enrolled adults with locally advanced or metastatic head and neck squamous cell, hepatocellular, melanoma or renal cell carcinoma. Before TCR sequencing, CD4+ T cells and CD8+ T cells from peripheral blood were sorted into separate populations.

The source material was CD4+ or CD8+ T cells sorted from blood, sampled in a trial of the OX40 agonist ivuxolimab. This sequence originates from an adult with an advanced solid tumor such as melanoma, head and neck, liver or kidney cancer.

The CDR3: CSVIPGLAGGLDTQYF. The DNA sequence reads TGCAGCGTTATACCCGGACTAGCGGGAGGACTAGATACGCAGTATTTT. The rearranged segments are TRBV29-1 and TRBJ2-3; the junction holds 14 bases that match TRBD2. Trimming removed 5 bases from V and 5 bases from J; the gene matches leave 9 bases unexplained. The CDR3 numbers 16 residues from cysteine through phenylalanine. The retained sequence is limited to the CDR3, 48 bases, with the frame set at the first base. The germline V gene supplies CDR1 SQVTM and CDR2 ANQGSEA.